Below are 18 T cell receptor beta chains sequenced from a single sample in a study of shared clonotypes between healthy human individuals. The protocol was immunoSEQ multiplex PCR, while the TCRdb copy is restricted to in-frame clones and leaves out a portion. The sample has some 470,000 clones, 76% seen once. Source material: PBMCs. These receptors originate from a woman aged 35 to 49 in good health. Some clones in this sample may be carry-over from other donors' samples.

With regard to this clone: An end of the junction does not agree with germline; a read error may underlie this. The chain links TRBV2 to TRBJ2-1, with TRBD2 matching 12 bases. The CDR3 has 14 amino acids. Germline loops: CDR1 SNHLY, CDR2 FYNNEI. CDR3 protein: CASKTSGGINQQFF. The CDR3 DNA reads TGTGCCAGCAAGACTAGCGGGGGCATCAATCAGCAGTTCTTC.

The rearrangement uses TRBV7-3 and TRBJ2-7; D is undetermined. The CDR3 extends over 14 amino acids. The germline V and J ends were trimmed by 0 bases and 6 bases, with 12 bases remaining between them. Germline V gene data show CDR1 as SGHTA and CDR2 as FQGTGA. The CDR3 here is CASSLTPESVEQYF. The CDR3 DNA is TGTGCCAGCAGCTTAACCCCAGAATCGGTCGAGCAGTACTTC.

This clone occurred a few times. The genes are TRBV28 and TRBJ2-3; 8 bases are a match to TRBD1. The CDR3 is 16 residues long. Per the germline V gene, CDR1 is MDHEN and CDR2 is SYDVKM. V lost 6 bases and J lost 2; bases outside the gene matches: 10. CDR3 coding DNA: TGTGCCAGCAGCCCCAGGGGGCGGATACTCACAGATACGCAGTATTTT. This codes for CASSPRGRILTDTQYF.

V gene TRBV7-6 combines with J gene TRBJ1-4; TRBD1 is a possible D gene (6 bases). The V end was cut by 5 bases, the J end by 7 bases, with 11 bases between. The CDR3 consists of 13 residues. Germline-derived CDR1 and CDR2 are SGHVS and FNYEAQ. The DNA for the CDR3 is TGTGCCAGCAGCGGGGGCCTTCGTGAAAAACTGTTTTTT. Translated: CASSGGLREKLFF. The variable domain in full, with the rest retrieved from reference TRBV7-6 and TRBJ1-4, is GAGVSQSPRYKVTKRGQDVALRCDPISGHVSLYWYRQALGQGPEFLTYFNYEAQQDKSGLPNDRFSAERPEGSISTLTIQRTEQRDSAMYRCASSGGLREKLFFGSGTQLSVL.

The genes are TRBV5-4 and TRBJ2-5, with D perhaps TRBD2 (5 bases). This CDR3 is 15 amino acids long. CDR1 SGHNT and CDR2 YYREEE come from the germline V gene (reference sequence). The V end was cut by 4 bases, the J end by 2 bases, with 15 bases between. Here the CDR3 reads CASSARIGGQETQYF. The CDR3 DNA reads as TGTGCCAGCAGCGCTAGAATAGGAGGTCAAGAGACCCAGTACTTC.

The chain employs TRBV27 and TRBJ1-3; D not resolved. This CDR3 has 16 amino acids. Germline CDR1 and CDR2: MNHEY and SMNVEV (reference sequence). V was pared by 5 bases and J by 0 bases, with 14 bases between. The CDR3 loop reads CASSLGPPSSGNTIYF. CDR3 nucleotide sequence: TGTGCCAGCAGTCTCGGACCGCCGAGCTCTGGAAACACCATATATTTT.

V usage is TRBV7-2 and J usage is TRBJ2-7, with 8 nucleotides matching TRBD1. With V trimmed by 5 bases and J by 4 bases, 7 bases remained unmatched. Germline V gene data show CDR1 as SGHTA and CDR2 as FQGNSA. This CDR3 spans 14 amino acids. Here the CDR3 DNA reads TGTGCCAGCAGCCCACAGGGGGGACTGTACGAGCAGTACTTC. It codes for CASSPQGGLYEQYF.

V usage is TRBV7-8 and J usage is TRBJ1-5, with D possibly matching TRBD1 (5 bases). This CDR3 spans 14 amino acids. CDR1 is SGHVS and CDR2 is FQNEAQ in the germline V gene. The V end was cut by 1 base, the J end by 4 bases, with 8 bases between. The CDR3 region is CASSLGQLNQPQHF. In DNA form, the CDR3 reads TGTGCCAGCAGCTTAGGACAGTTAAATCAGCCCCAGCATTTT.

V and J are TRBV2 and TRBJ2-1; TRBD2 agrees at 11 bases. With 7 bases clipped from V and 8 bases from J, the junction kept 4 bases outside the gene matches. In germline, CDR1 is SNHLY, CDR2 FYNNEI. The length of the CDR3 is 13 residues. The DNA for the CDR3 is TGTGCCAGCATGGTAGCGGGAGGGCATGAGCAGTTCTTC. Encoded protein: CASMVAGGHEQFF.

The J gene is TRBJ2-1, the V gene TRBV6-6, with D hard to call. The germline V and J ends were trimmed by 6 bases and 0 bases, with 12 bases remaining between them. The CDR3 spans 15 residues. Germline assignment: CDR1 MNHNY and CDR2 SVGAGI (reference sequence). In DNA, the CDR3 is TGTGCCAGCAGCGCTCAGACTCTCTCCTACAATGAGCAGTTCTTC. It encodes CASSAQTLSYNEQFF.

About this clone: This may be a read error, as it is one base from a much larger clone. This chain uses TRBV6-5 with TRBJ2-7, with TRBD1 matching over 11 bases. The CDR3 is 15 amino acids. The junction had 11 bases not matched to a gene; V was cut back by 7 bases and J by 6 bases. Germline CDR1 reads MNHEY; CDR2 reads SVGAGI. The DNA for the CDR3 is TGTGCCAGCACCACTGTGCCGGACAGGGGGCTCGAGCAGTACTTC. Its protein product is CASTTVPDRGLEQYF.

The chain is built from TRBV7-9 and TRBJ1-1; no clear D gene. Per germline, CDR1 SEHNR and CDR2 FQNEAQ (reference sequence). V was clipped by 5 bases and J by 4 bases, with 14 bases between them. This CDR3 region has 14 residues. In DNA, the CDR3 is TGTGCCAGCAGCCGAGCCCAGACCCGCACTGAAGCTTTCTTT. It yields the protein CASSRAQTRTEAFF. The full variable domain, in which reference TRBV7-9 and TRBJ1-1 provide the parts outside the CDR3, is DTGVSQNPRHKITKRGQNVTFRCDPISEHNRLYWYRQTLGQGPEFLTYFQNEAQLEKSRLLSDRFSAERPKGSFSTLEIQRTEQGDSAMYLCASSRAQTRTEAFFGQGTRLTVV.

The chain uses TRBV28 and TRBJ2-7, with TRBD2 matching over 13 bases. CDR3 length equals 15 residues. V was pared by 6 bases and J by 4 bases, with 6 bases of the junction left unmatched. CDR1 MDHEN and CDR2 SYDVKM come from the germline V gene. The CDR3 bases are TGTGCCAGCAGGAGGACTAGCGGGAGTCTTTACGAGCAGTACTTC. Translation: CASRRTSGSLYEQYF.

The CDR3 spells CATSRGLAGLQETQYF. CDR3 in DNA: TGTGCCACCAGCAGAGGACTAGCGGGACTCCAAGAGACCCAGTACTTC. The chain is built from TRBV15 and TRBJ2-5, with TRBD2 matching over 11 bases. This CDR3 has 16 amino acids. CDR1 is LNHNV and CDR2 is YYDKDF in the germline V gene (reference sequence). The J segment lost 1 base and the V segment lost 1 base, leaving 2 bases of the junction unmatched.

The J gene is TRBJ2-1, the V gene TRBV7-9, with 9 bases aligning to TRBD1. V trimming: 5 bases; J trimming: 7 bases; junction bases outside the gene matches: 6. This CDR3 has 14 residues. Germline V CDR1 and CDR2: SEHNR, FQNEAQ (reference sequence). The CDR3 nucleotides read TGTGCCAGCAGCACAAAACAGGGGGCGAATGAGCAGTTCTTC. It encodes CASSTKQGANEQFF.

The gene calls are TRBV11-2 and TRBJ2-2; perhaps TRBD1 as D (6 bases). This CDR3 region has 18 residues. V was cut by 0 bases and J by 5 bases, with 19 bases left in between. The germline V gene encodes CDR1 SGHAT and CDR2 FQNNGV. CDR3 coding DNA: TGTGCCAGCAGCTTAGAAGGCATACAGGGAAGGTTGACCGGGGAGCTGTTTTTT. Protein: CASSLEGIQGRLTGELFF.

A remark on this clone: With a much larger clone just one base away, this may be a read error. The identical CDR3 is also encoded by other nucleotide sequences in the sample. The rearrangement uses TRBV30 and TRBJ2-6, with TRBD1 matching over 7 bases. This CDR3 is built from 15 residues. Germline-derived CDR1 and CDR2 are GTSNPN and SVGIG (reference sequence). CDR3 in DNA: TGTGCCTGGGGGACAGACCTCTCTGGGGCCAACGTCCTGACCTTC. Protein sequence: CAWGTDLSGANVLTF. The whole variable domain, filled in from reference TRBV30 and TRBJ2-6, reads SQTIHQWPATLVQPVGSPLSLECTVEGTSNPNLYWYRQAAGRGLQLLFYSVGIGQISSEVPQNLSASRPQDRQFILSSKKLLLSDSGFYLCAWGTDLSGANVLTFGAGSRLTVL.

The chain carries TRBV10-1 and TRBJ2-2, with D unresolved. Trimming removed 0 bases at V and 7 bases at J, with 6 bases between. This CDR3 is 13 amino acids long. Per germline, CDR1 WNHNN and CDR2 SYGVQD (reference sequence). The CDR3 protein is CASSESKVGELFF. CDR3 coding DNA: TGCGCCAGCAGTGAGTCGAAGGTCGGGGAGCTGTTTTTT.